What follows are 30 T cell receptor beta chains derived from one specimen sequenced in a study of control samples from healthy donors and cancer patients. The data were produced by immunoSEQ multiplex PCR, yet TCRdb's version contains in-frame clones alone and is incomplete. The sample contains hundreds of thousands of clones, approximately 92% of which appear only once. The sequenced sample was PBMCs. The receptor set was obtained from a middle-aged man with head and neck cancer.

The J gene is TRBJ2-4, the V gene TRBV21-1; the tabulated D call, TRBD2, remains unverified against the DNA. TRBV21-1 is labeled a pseudogene. This CDR3 has 16 residues. CDR3 amino acids: CASSNCNRGPKNIQYF. The CDR3 coding sequence is TGTGCCAGCAGCAACTGCAATCGGGGTCCCAAAAACATTCAGTACTTC.

The J gene is TRBJ1-1, the V gene TRBV27, with TRBD1 matching over 7 bases. CDR3 length: 14 residues. Germline trimming cut 4 bases from V and 1 base from J; bases unmatched to any gene: 3. Germline V CDR1 and CDR2: MNHEY, SMNVEV (reference sequence). This chain's CDR3 is CASSYRDRNTEAFF. CDR3 nucleotides: TGTGCCAGCAGTTACCGGGACAGGAACACTGAAGCTTTCTTT.

This chain connects TRBV5-1 to TRBJ2-5; 9 bases map to TRBD2. CDR1 and CDR2 from the germline V gene are SGHRS and YFSETQ. CDR3 length: 16 amino acids. Trimming removed 7 bases from V and 5 bases from J; junction bases left unmatched: 15. The chain's CDR3 is CASSWGSGGSRETQYF. In DNA, the CDR3 is TGCGCCAGCTCGTGGGGTAGCGGGGGTTCTAGGGAGACCCAGTACTTC.

V is TRBV9 and J is TRBJ1-2; perhaps TRBD1 as D (6 bases). Germline CDR1 and CDR2: SGDLS and YYNGEE. The CDR3 contains 14 residues. V was trimmed by 3 bases and J by 4 bases, leaving 13 bases between them. CDR3 sequence reads: CASSAQQGSYGYTF. The CDR3 DNA follows: TGTGCCAGCAGCGCTCAACAGGGCAGCTATGGCTACACCTTC.

This rearrangement joins TRBV10-1 to TRBJ2-1, with 8 bases identical to TRBD2. The CDR3 length is 15 residues. The ends lost 1 base at V and 12 bases at J; junction bases unmatched: 11. CDR1 is WNHNN and CDR2 is SYGVQD in the germline V gene (reference sequence). This CDR3 is CASSEFSTSVTWQFF. CDR3 sequence (DNA): TGCGCCAGCAGTGAGTTCTCGACTAGCGTTACGTGGCAGTTCTTC.

The rearrangement joins TRBV3-1 (or the pseudogene TRBV3-2) to TRBJ1-3, with 7 bases that match TRBD1. CDR3 length: 16 amino acids. Per the germline V gene, CDR1 is LGHDT and CDR2 is YNNKEL (reference sequence). V lost 5 bases, J lost 3 bases, and 10 bases stayed unmatched. The CDR3 sequence is CASSSVRTGVGNTIYF. The CDR3 DNA follows: TGTGCCAGCAGCTCAGTTAGAACAGGGGTTGGAAACACCATATATTTT.

This CDR3 is CASSPRGYNEQFF. In DNA, the CDR3 is TGTGCCAGCAGTCCACGGGGCTACAATGAGCAGTTCTTC. The chain couples TRBV2 to TRBJ2-1, with D maybe TRBD2 (5 bases). Germline V gene lookup returns CDR1 SNHLY and CDR2 FYNNEI. This CDR3 is built from 13 residues. V was shortened by 5 bases and J by 3 bases, with 8 bases between the two germline ends.

The chain links TRBV9 to TRBJ1-6; possibly TRBD1 for D (5 bases). Germline V gives CDR1 SGDLS, CDR2 YYNGEE. The CDR3 covers 15 residues. V lost 0 bases and J 9 bases, leaving 13 bases between the germline ends. CDR3 region: CASSVEKGTPSPLHF. As DNA, the CDR3 is TGTGCCAGCAGCGTAGAAAAGGGGACGCCTTCACCCCTCCACTTT.

The chain uses TRBV7-2 and TRBJ2-1, with 10 positions matching TRBD2. CDR1 is SGHTA and CDR2 is FQGNSA in the germline V gene. Unmatched junction bases numbered 11, after V lost 5 bases and J lost 10 bases. CDR3 length: 15 amino acids. CDR3 coding DNA: TGTGCCAGCAGCGAGGAGCTAGCGGGGGAACTGGAGCAGTTCTTC. Encoded protein: CASSEELAGELEQFF.

The genes are TRBV20-1 and TRBJ2-1; 8 nucleotides agree with TRBD2. After removal of 3 bases from V and 1 base from J, the junction contained 2 bases not matched to a gene. The germline gives CDR1 DFQATT, CDR2 SNEGSKA (reference sequence). This CDR3 is built from 14 residues. CDR3 sequence (DNA): TGCAGTGCTAGTAGCGGGAAGTCCTACAATGAGCAGTTCTTC. Translating it yields CSASSGKSYNEQFF.

This clone appeared once. This chain joins TRBV25-1 and TRBJ1-4, with D uncertain. Germline-derived CDR1 and CDR2 are MGHDK and SYGVNS. This CDR3 is 15 amino acids long. With 2 bases removed from V and 5 bases from J, the gap between germline ends came to 12 bases. The DNA of the CDR3 is TGTGCCAGCAGTGAAATGGTAGGCGGAAATGAAAAACTGTTTTTT. This translates into CASSEMVGGNEKLFF.

This rearrangement joins TRBV6-5 to TRBJ1-2; a weak D match, TRBD1 (5 bases). V gave up 2 bases and J gave up 4 bases, with 11 bases separating them. This CDR3 has 14 residues. Germline-derived CDR1 and CDR2 are MNHEY and SVGAGI. CDR3 bases: TGTGCCAGCAGTTACGGGGCGACTTCCTATGGCTACACCTTC. Its translation: CASSYGATSYGYTF.

The V call is TRBV3-1 (or the pseudogene TRBV3-2), the J call TRBJ2-2; D is possibly TRBD1 (6 bases). V was trimmed by 2 bases and J by 4 bases, leaving 14 bases between them. The V gene's germline CDR1 is LGHDT and CDR2 YNNKEL (reference sequence). This CDR3 contains 16 residues. In DNA, the CDR3 is TGTGCCAGCAGCCAAATGACAGGATCAGGCACCGGGGAGCTGTTTTTT. It specifies CASSQMTGSGTGELFF.

The CDR3 here is CASSSGFNTGELFF. For the CDR3, the DNA is TGTGCCAGCAGTTCTGGTTTTAACACCGGGGAGCTGTTTTTT. The rearrangement uses TRBV9 and TRBJ2-2; D not resolved. The V gene lost 5 bases and the J gene lost 2 bases, with 10 bases spanning the gap. The CDR3 length is 14 residues. The germline gives CDR1 SGDLS, CDR2 YYNGEE.

V is TRBV5-8 and J is TRBJ1-1; 8 bases line up with TRBD1. V shed 0 bases, J shed 4 bases, and the junction held 5 bases outside the gene matches. Germline V gene sequence: CDR1 SGHTS, CDR2 YDEGEE. The CDR3 runs 15 residues. CDR3 sequence: CASSLAGQVSTEAFF. The CDR3, as DNA: TGTGCCAGCAGCTTGGCGGGACAGGTCTCCACTGAAGCTTTCTTT.

The V call is TRBV19, the J call TRBJ2-2, with 8 bases aligning to TRBD2. Looked up from germline, CDR1 is LNHDA and CDR2 is SQIVND (reference sequence). The trim removed 4 bases at V and 5 bases at J, leaving 12 bases unmatched. The CDR3 extends over 17 amino acids. CDR3: CASSRPSAGGRTGELFF. CDR3 bases: TGTGCCAGTAGTAGACCGTCGGCGGGAGGAAGAACCGGGGAGCTGTTTTTT.

The CDR3 reads CASSSNGLGASTEAFF. As DNA, the CDR3 is TGTGCCAGCAGCTCCAACGGACTAGGGGCCTCTACTGAAGCTTTCTTT. The V call is TRBV7-2, the J call TRBJ1-1, with D perhaps TRBD1 (5 bases). This CDR3 contains 16 residues. From germline, CDR1 is SGHTA and CDR2 FQGNSA. V lost 4 bases, J lost 5 bases, and 20 bases lay in between.

This clone was detected a few times. The chain has TRBV2 and TRBJ1-1; D not certain. The CDR3 spans 14 residues. Between the trimmed V and J ends, which lost 3 bases and 4 bases, there was a span of 12 bases. Germline CDR1 is SNHLY and CDR2 is FYNNEI. As DNA, the CDR3 is TGTGCCAGCAGTGATGCGGCCTTGGGCACTGAAGCTTTCTTT. This sequence encodes CASSDAALGTEAFF.

The chain couples TRBV5-8 to TRBJ1-6; unclear D gene. Trimming removed 0 bases from V and 6 bases from J, with 13 bases in between. This CDR3 comprises 16 residues. Per germline, CDR1 SGHTS and CDR2 YDEGEE. This CDR3 is CASSLDLGSANSPLHF. The CDR3 nucleotides read TGTGCCAGCAGCTTGGATCTGGGTTCGGCTAATTCACCCCTCCACTTT.

The chain uses TRBV6-2 or TRBV6-3 and TRBJ2-1; the D is unclear. V gave up 0 bases and J gave up 0 bases, with 6 bases separating them. The CDR3 is made up of 15 amino acids. From germline, CDR1 is MNHEY and CDR2 SVGEGT. CDR3 loop: CASSYSHSSYNEQFF. In DNA, the CDR3 is TGTGCCAGCAGTTACTCACATAGCTCCTACAATGAGCAGTTCTTC.

The chain carries TRBV3-1 (or the pseudogene TRBV3-2) and TRBJ2-2; D unclear. V was pared by 5 bases and J by 7 bases, with 11 bases between. CDR3 length: 13 residues. Germline loops: CDR1 LGHDT, CDR2 YNNKEL (reference sequence). For the CDR3, the DNA is TGTGCCAGCAGCTCCCTTTTGAGCGGGGAGCTGTTTTTT. Protein: CASSSLLSGELFF.

Concerning this clone: Additional DNA sequences in this sample encode the identical CDR3. The chain uses TRBV6-5 and TRBJ2-7; D may be TRBD1 or TRBD2 (5 bases each). The CDR3 sequence is 12 residues long. The germline V and J ends were trimmed by 6 bases and 2 bases, with 8 bases remaining between them. Germline V CDR1 and CDR2: MNHEY, SVGAGI. The CDR3 here is CASRRGAYEQYF. The CDR3 DNA follows: TGTGCCAGCAGGCGAGGGGCCTACGAGCAGTACTTC.

The rearrangement links TRBV5-5 to TRBJ2-1; possible D gene TRBD2, 6 bases. Trimming removed 0 bases at V and 0 bases at J, with 7 bases between. The CDR3 loop spans 15 amino acids. Germline CDR1 and CDR2: SGHKS and YYEKEE (reference sequence). The CDR3 reads CASSLAGSSYNEQFF. The CDR3 DNA follows: TGTGCCAGCAGCTTGGCCGGGAGCTCCTACAATGAGCAGTTCTTC.

CDR3 loop: CASRPGTVLAYEQYF. The DNA of the CDR3 is TGTGCCAGCAGACCCGGGACAGTCTTGGCCTACGAGCAGTACTTC. J is TRBJ2-7 and V is TRBV5-4; 7 bases agree with TRBD1. Germline V gene sequence: CDR1 SGHNT, CDR2 YYREEE (reference sequence). Germline trimming cut 5 bases from V and 2 bases from J; bases unmatched to any gene: 10. The CDR3 is made up of 15 amino acids.

The V and J genes are TRBV6-4 and TRBJ2-7; 7 positions agree with TRBD1. The CDR3 totals 14 residues. The germline CDR1 and CDR2 sequences are MRHNA and SNTAGT. J lost 0 bases, V lost 4 bases, and 3 bases had no gene match. The CDR3 loop is CASSGTGVSYEQYF. Here the CDR3 DNA reads TGTGCCAGCAGTGGGACAGGCGTCTCCTACGAGCAGTACTTC.

V is TRBV28 and J is TRBJ2-1, with 7 bases lining up with TRBD2. CDR1 MDHEN and CDR2 SYDVKM come from the germline V gene. The CDR3 extends over 15 amino acids. The V gene end was trimmed by 4 bases and the J gene end by 6 bases; junction bases not matched to a gene: 9. The CDR3 spells CASSSQGGPLNEQFF. The CDR3 region has the DNA TGTGCCAGCAGTTCCCAGGGAGGGCCTCTCAATGAGCAGTTCTTC.

V usage is TRBV11-3 and J usage is TRBJ2-7; D remains ambiguous. Germline V gene sequence: CDR1 SGHNT, CDR2 YENEEA. The CDR3 length is 14 residues. Trimming cost V 5 bases and J 9 bases, with 20 bases left between them. DNA for the CDR3: TGTGCCAGCAGCCTCGACCAAGGACGGCCCCTGCAGTACTTC. Translation: CASSLDQGRPLQYF.

The gene calls are TRBV29-1 and TRBJ2-3; D possibly corresponds to TRBD1 (5 bases). The CDR3 consists of 13 residues. Trimming took off 2 bases at V and 4 bases at J, with 10 bases between the two ends. Germline lookup yields CDR1 SQVTM and CDR2 ANQGSEA. The CDR3 DNA is TGCAGCGTTGAAAGGGAAGGGGCAGATACGCAGTATTTT. Translating gives CSVEREGADTQYF.

The CDR3 nucleotides are TGTGCCAGCAGCCAAGGGCACAGGGTTATAAACAATGAGCAGTTCTTC. Translation: CASSQGHRVINNEQFF. This chain links TRBV14 with TRBJ2-1; weak D call: TRBD1 (6 bases). CDR1 SGHDN and CDR2 FVKESK come from the germline V gene. CDR3 size: 16 residues. V lost 1 base and J lost 5, with 15 bases in between.

This clone was seen a handful of times. The chain uses TRBV28 and TRBJ2-7, with D perhaps assigned TRBD1 or TRBD2 (5 bases each). V lost 3 bases, J lost 0 bases, and 15 bases lay in between. This CDR3 spans 16 amino acids. In germline, CDR1 is MDHEN, CDR2 SYDVKM. The CDR3 reads CASSFLPGPSSYEQYF. DNA of the CDR3: TGTGCCAGCAGTTTCCTACCGGGACCCTCCTCCTACGAGCAGTACTTC.